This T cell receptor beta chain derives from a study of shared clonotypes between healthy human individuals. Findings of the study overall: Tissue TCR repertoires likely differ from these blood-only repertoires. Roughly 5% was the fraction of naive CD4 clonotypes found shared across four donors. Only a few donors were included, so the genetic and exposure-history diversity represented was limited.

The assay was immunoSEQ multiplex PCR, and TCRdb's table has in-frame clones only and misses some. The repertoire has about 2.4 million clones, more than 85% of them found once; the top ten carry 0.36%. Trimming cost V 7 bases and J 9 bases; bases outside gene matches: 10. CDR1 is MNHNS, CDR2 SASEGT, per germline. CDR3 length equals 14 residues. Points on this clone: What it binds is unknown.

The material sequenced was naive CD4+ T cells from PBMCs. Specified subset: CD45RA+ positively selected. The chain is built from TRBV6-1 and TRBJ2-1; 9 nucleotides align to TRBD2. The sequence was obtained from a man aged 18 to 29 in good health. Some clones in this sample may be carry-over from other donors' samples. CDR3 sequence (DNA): TGTGCCAGCATTGTGGCTAGCGGGAAGAGTGAGCAGTTCTTC. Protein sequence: CASIVASGKSEQFF.